The rows below give T cell receptor beta chains drawn from one sample of a study of blood T cell repertoires in COVID-19. The table came from immunoSEQ multiplex PCR; TCRdb's copy has only in-frame clones and leaves some out. The profile shows about 67,000 clones, around nine tenths of them singletons. The sequenced material came from peripheral blood. These TCRs come from a woman older than 75 with acute or convalescent COVID-19. Each CDR3 is given with its conserved first and last residue. A D gene is named only where the DNA matches it firmly. Clone size appears in some rows only: once, few, many, or a class for an expanded clone.

CDR3 protein: CASSRGQGWVGELFF
CDR3 DNA: TGCGCCAGCAGCCGTGGACAGGGATGGGTCGGGGAGCTGTTTTTT
J gene: TRBJ2-2
D gene: TRBD1
V gene: TRBV5-1
clone size: -

CDR3 protein: CAISDNNYGYTF
CDR3 DNA: TGTGCCATCAGTGACAATAACTATGGCTACACCTTC
J gene: TRBJ1-2
D gene: -
V gene: TRBV10-3
clone size: -

CDR3 protein: CASSGLAGAGDTQYF
CDR3 DNA: TGTGCCAGCAGTGGACTAGCGGGTGCCGGAGATACGCAGTATTTT
J gene: TRBJ2-3
D gene: TRBD2
V gene: TRBV27
clone size: -

CDR3 protein: CASSLSGRVDNEQFF
CDR3 DNA: TGCGCCAGCAGCCTCAGCGGGAGGGTTGACAATGAGCAGTTCTTC
J gene: TRBJ2-1
D gene: TRBD2
V gene: TRBV5-1
clone size: -

CDR3 protein: CASSVTGANEKLFF
CDR3 DNA: TGCGCCAGCAGTGTGACAGGGGCTAATGAAAAACTGTTTTTT
J gene: TRBJ1-4
D gene: TRBD1
V gene: TRBV10-2
clone size: -

CDR3 protein: CASSQQGHGYGYTF
CDR3 DNA: TGTGCCAGCAGCCAACAGGGTCACGGCTATGGCTACACCTTC
J gene: TRBJ1-2
D gene: -
V gene: TRBV6-5
clone size: -

CDR3 protein: CASRLTPTSGEYEQYF
CDR3 DNA: TGTGCCAGCAGATTAACTCCGACTAGCGGGGAATACGAGCAGTACTTC
J gene: TRBJ2-7
D gene: TRBD2
V gene: TRBV2
clone size: -

CDR3 protein: CASSQDRLAGASNTQYF
CDR3 DNA: TGTGCCAGCAGCCAAGATCGCCTAGCGGGGGCGTCAAATACGCAGTATTTT
J gene: TRBJ2-3
D gene: TRBD2
V gene: TRBV4-2
clone size: -

CDR3 protein: CASSEAGQVKDGYTF
CDR3 DNA: TGTGCCAGCAGTGAAGCGGGGCAGGTGAAGGATGGCTACACCTTC
J gene: TRBJ1-2
D gene: -
V gene: TRBV2
clone size: -

CDR3 protein: CASSLSGLQFF
CDR3 DNA: TGTGCCAGCAGTCTGTCGGGATTGCAGTTCTTC
J gene: TRBJ2-1
D gene: -
V gene: TRBV5-6
clone size: -

CDR3 protein: CASSLEGTSGAYEQYF
CDR3 DNA: TGTGCCAGCAGCTTGGAAGGGACTAGCGGAGCCTACGAGCAGTACTTC
J gene: TRBJ2-7
D gene: TRBD2
V gene: TRBV5-5
clone size: -

CDR3 protein: CASRTFRGKEQETQYF
CDR3 DNA: TGTGCCAGCAGAACCTTCAGGGGGAAGGAGCAAGAGACCCAGTACTTC
J gene: TRBJ2-5
D gene: TRBD1
V gene: TRBV6-6
clone size: -

CDR3 protein: CASSNSGTGVRNEQYF
CDR3 DNA: TGTGCCAGTAGTAATAGTGGGACGGGAGTGAGGAACGAGCAGTACTTC
J gene: TRBJ2-7
D gene: -
V gene: TRBV19
clone size: -

CDR3 protein: CASSSLRGVGTDTQYF
CDR3 DNA: TGCGCCAGCAGCTCCCTCCGGGGGGTGGGCACAGATACGCAGTATTTT
J gene: TRBJ2-3
D gene: TRBD2
V gene: TRBV5-1
clone size: -

CDR3 protein: CASGLNEQYF
CDR3 DNA: TGTGCCAGCGGGCTGAACGAGCAGTACTTC
J gene: TRBJ2-7
D gene: -
V gene: TRBV27
clone size: -

CDR3 protein: CASSQEASGSPDYF
CDR3 DNA: TGTGCCAGCAGCCAAGAGGCTAGCGGGAGCCCCGACTACTTC
J gene: TRBJ2-5
D gene: TRBD2
V gene: TRBV3-1/TRBV3-2
clone size: many

CDR3 protein: CASSVGLSTGELFF
CDR3 DNA: TGTGCCAGCAGCGTGGGACTCAGCACCGGGGAGCTGTTTTTT
J gene: TRBJ2-2
D gene: -
V gene: TRBV7-2
clone size: -

CDR3 protein: CASSRGLAGGQETQYF
CDR3 DNA: TGTGCCAGCAGCCGCGGACTAGCGGGGGGCCAAGAGACCCAGTACTTC
J gene: TRBJ2-5
D gene: TRBD2
V gene: TRBV4-2
clone size: -

CDR3 protein: CAWRQGRGRWLYYGYTF
CDR3 DNA: TGTGCCTGGAGACAAGGGCGGGGACGCTGGTTGTACTATGGCTACACCTTC
J gene: TRBJ1-2
D gene: -
V gene: TRBV30
clone size: -

CDR3 protein: CAARGDSNNSPLHF
CDR3 DNA: TGTGCCGCCAGGGGGGACAGTAATAATTCACCCCTCCACTTT
J gene: TRBJ1-6
D gene: TRBD1
V gene: TRBV2
clone size: -

CDR3 protein: CASSHPRGWNTEAFF
CDR3 DNA: TGTGCCAGCAGCCACCCTAGGGGGTGGAACACTGAAGCTTTCTTT
J gene: TRBJ1-1
D gene: -
V gene: TRBV3-1/TRBV3-2
clone size: -

CDR3 protein: CASSYSDRGNYGYTF
CDR3 DNA: TGTGCCAGCAGTTACTCGGACAGGGGTAACTATGGCTACACCTTC
J gene: TRBJ1-2
D gene: TRBD1
V gene: TRBV6-5
clone size: -

CDR3 protein: CASSEAQGPYNEQFF
CDR3 DNA: TGTGCCAGCAGTGAAGCGCAGGGCCCCTACAATGAGCAGTTCTTC
J gene: TRBJ2-1
D gene: -
V gene: TRBV6-1
clone size: -

CDR3 protein: CASSDLPWYRSNTGELFF
CDR3 DNA: TGTGCCAGCAGCGACTTACCGTGGTACAGGTCGAACACCGGGGAGCTGTTTTTT
J gene: TRBJ2-2
D gene: -
V gene: TRBV7-9
clone size: -

CDR3 protein: CASSPTRGDTQYF
CDR3 DNA: TGTGCCAGCTCACCGACTAGAGGGGATACGCAGTATTTT
J gene: TRBJ2-3
D gene: -
V gene: TRBV18
clone size: -

CDR3 protein: CASSPPGQGFETQYF
CDR3 DNA: TGTGCCAGCTCACCCCCGGGACAGGGGTTTGAGACCCAGTACTTC
J gene: TRBJ2-5
D gene: TRBD1
V gene: TRBV18
clone size: -

CDR3 protein: CASSQAGTANRSPLHF
CDR3 DNA: TGCGCCAGCAGCCAGGCCGGGACAGCGAATCGATCACCCCTCCACTTT
J gene: TRBJ1-6
D gene: TRBD1
V gene: TRBV4-3
clone size: -

CDR3 protein: CASSLGQGLETQYF
CDR3 DNA: TGTGCCAGCAGTTTGGGACAGGGGTTGGAGACCCAGTACTTC
J gene: TRBJ2-5
D gene: TRBD1
V gene: TRBV6-2/TRBV6-3
clone size: -

CDR3 protein: CASSRLPGQNSDTQYF
CDR3 DNA: TGTGCCAGCAGCCGTTTACCGGGACAGAACTCAGATACGCAGTATTTT
J gene: TRBJ2-3
D gene: TRBD1
V gene: TRBV9
clone size: -